This is a list of T cell receptor beta chains from one sample in a study of monozygotic twins with inflammatory bowel disease. Each CDR3 protein gets one entry in TCRdb, which reprocessed the 5' RACE reads and gives no DNA. The sample's table shows some 450,000 distinct CDR3 sequences. The sequencing input was blood. All receptors come from a human donor with ulcerative colitis or Crohn's disease, or a healthy co-twin of an affected twin (not recorded which). Both conserved end residues are part of each CDR3.

j_call v_call cdr3_aa
TRBJ2-4 TRBV12-3/TRBV12-4 CASARDAGQNIQYF
TRBJ2-2 TRBV19 CASNVVGGTNTGELFF
TRBJ2-1 TRBV24-1 CATSDARAFYNEQFF
TRBJ2-2 TRBV12-3/TRBV12-4 CASSFPGGPTGELFF
TRBJ2-1 TRBV24-1 CATNRDSDNEQFF
TRBJ1-1 TRBV5-1 CASKPGQGAANTEAFF
TRBJ1-5 TRBV19 CASSISSSNQPQHF
TRBJ2-1 TRBV19 CASSIGSGRSNEQFF
TRBJ2-2 TRBV5-1 CASSYGVVGGNTGELFF
TRBJ2-7 TRBV30 CAWSRGVYEQYF
TRBJ2-1 TRBV20-1 CSAPGTSGYNEQFF
TRBJ2-3 TRBV4-1 CASSQEDRGRTDTQYF
TRBJ2-7 TRBV5-6 CASSFYRGSQYF
TRBJ1-5 TRBV2 CASRRAVSNQPQHF